Listed below are T cell receptor beta chains from one sample, sequenced in a study of monozygotic twins with inflammatory bowel disease. Following a re-call of the 5' RACE reads, TCRdb has one entry per CDR3 protein and lacks DNA. Recorded here are under 200,000 distinct CDR3 sequences; the top ten clones represent under 3.5%. The sequenced material came from blood. The origin of the receptors is a human donor with ulcerative colitis or Crohn's disease, or a healthy co-twin of an affected twin (not recorded which). CDR3s include the opening cysteine and the closing phenylalanine or tryptophan.

cdr3_length j_call v_call cdr3_aa
12 TRBJ2-5 TRBV12-3/TRBV12-4 CASSLGTGAQYF
16 TRBJ2-1 TRBV20-1 CSANGGRLGQSNEQFF
15 TRBJ1-5 TRBV15 CATSRDRAGGQPQHF
16 TRBJ2-3 TRBV6-2/TRBV6-3 CASSDNPGLAKDTQYF
15 TRBJ2-3 TRBV5-1 CASSTGQVHTDTQYF
16 TRBJ2-4 TRBV28 CASILQGKRGKNIQYF
15 TRBJ1-5 TRBV2 CASSEAAAGNQPQHF
20 TRBJ2-6 TRBV27 CASSLPYGRGRTSGANVLTF
17 TRBJ2-1 TRBV29-1 CSVDAGTSGRPYNEQFF
12 TRBJ2-7 TRBV15 CATSSPLNEQYF
13 TRBJ1-1 TRBV7-3 CASSLLARTEAFF
14 TRBJ2-5 TRBV7-2 CASSLRLAQSTQYF
17 TRBJ2-1 TRBV24-1 CATSDAGTSGRRNEQFF
14 TRBJ2-1 TRBV6-6 CASSYHSKENEQFF
11 TRBJ1-1 TRBV29-1 CSVRGRPEAFF
15 TRBJ2-5 TRBV10-3 CAISRQGGGQETQYF
13 TRBJ1-2 TRBV10-3 CAISDGRLYGYTF
16 TRBJ2-7 TRBV30 CAWSVGWVGEGYEQYF
15 TRBJ2-5 TRBV29-1 CSVEDLGSPKGTQYF
19 TRBJ2-1 TRBV4-2 CASSQALQDRGQRYNEQFF
15 TRBJ1-5 TRBV28 CASSPVLGSNQPQHF
11 TRBJ2-1 TRBV5-1 CASISGTGAFF
11 TRBJ2-7 TRBV29-1 CSVERVGEQYF
13 TRBJ2-7 TRBV20-1 CSAKGQGAVEQYF
13 TRBJ2-6 TRBV12-3/TRBV12-4 CASCPRLANVLTF
14 TRBJ2-1 TRBV9 CASSVQTTNNEQFF
14 TRBJ2-5 TRBV5-1 CASSLALALETQYF
15 TRBJ1-2 TRBV7-8 CASSLAGQGDYGYTF
18 TRBJ2-1 TRBV27 CASRDQRTGRLSYNEQFF
13 TRBJ2-5 TRBV6-6 CATQPGFQETQYF
14 TRBJ2-1 TRBV7-3 CASSAGVNTGEQFF
17 TRBJ1-2 TRBV12-3/TRBV12-4 CASSFSYRGDENYGYTF
15 TRBJ2-5 TRBV28 CASSLLGRSRETQYF
15 TRBJ2-2 TRBV6-2/TRBV6-3 CASSYFQGYTGELFF
16 TRBJ1-5 TRBV20-1 CSARVPSSGGRQPQHF
17 TRBJ2-1 TRBV7-8 CASTTNLFRYPYNEQFF
14 TRBJ2-3 TRBV4-1 CASSQGGHSDTQYF
15 TRBJ1-5 TRBV3-1 CASSPSFRVNQPQHF
13 TRBJ2-2 TRBV5-1 CASRAGGAGELFF
16 TRBJ2-2 TRBV5-4 CASSNPLAGGAGELFF
16 TRBJ2-2 TRBV20-1 CSARDRLGGRAGELFF
13 TRBJ2-2 TRBV5-1 CASRQGNTGELFF
12 TRBJ2-7 TRBV11-1 CASSSVTYEQYF
14 TRBJ1-3 TRBV6-5 CASSYSNIGNTIYF
13 TRBJ2-5 TRBV7-6 CASSTRARETQYF
15 TRBJ2-6 TRBV10-3 CAISLARAGANVLTF
15 TRBJ1-4 TRBV7-8 CASSLRQSTNEKLFF
15 TRBJ2-5 TRBV2 CASSASPAGEETQYF
15 TRBJ2-7 TRBV5-1 CASSLSRDNSYEQYF